One and the same sample provided the 10 T cell receptor beta chains below, sequenced in a study of blood T cell repertoires in COVID-19. Assay: immunoSEQ multiplex PCR; the TCRdb copy retains only in-frame clones and omits some. This table holds under 300,000 clones, around 86% found once. The sequenced material came from peripheral blood. The origin of the receptors is a man aged 25-45 years who had recovered from COVID-19.

The V and J genes are TRBV2 and TRBJ2-3; 8 nucleotides line up with TRBD2. Per the germline V gene, CDR1 is SNHLY and CDR2 is FYNNEI. The CDR3 contains 15 residues. Trimming removed 6 bases from V and 0 bases from J; junction bases left unmatched: 5. Here the CDR3 reads CASSSAGGSTDTQYF. CDR3 in DNA: TGTGCCAGCAGCTCCGCGGGGGGAAGCACAGATACGCAGTATTTT.

J is TRBJ2-7 and V is TRBV6-1; 8 nucleotides line up with TRBD2. The CDR3 runs 15 residues. V shed 3 bases and J 2 bases; nucleotides not matched to a gene: 6. In germline, CDR1 is MNHNS, CDR2 SASEGT. The CDR3 loop is CASSDGISGAYEQYV. Here the CDR3 DNA reads TGTGCCAGCAGTGATGGGATTAGCGGGGCCTACGAGCAGTACGTC.

The CDR3 region has the DNA TGTGCCAGCAGTTTTATCAAGACGCTAGCGGGGGATCGCACAGATACGCAGTATTTT. Translated: CASSFIKTLAGDRTDTQYF. The V gene is TRBV27, the J gene TRBJ2-3; 10 bases are shared with TRBD2. The CDR3 is made up of 19 amino acids. Losses at the gene ends were 3 bases for V and 1 base for J; bases not matched to a gene: 13. The V gene's germline CDR1 is MNHEY and CDR2 SMNVEV (reference sequence).

The chain joins TRBV10-3 to TRBJ1-1; no definite D call. CDR1 is ENHRY, CDR2 SYGVKD, per germline. The CDR3 consists of 14 residues. The V gene lost 6 bases and the J gene lost 4 bases, with 15 bases spanning the gap. The CDR3 loop is CAIRERDMFTEAFF. In nucleotides, the CDR3 is TGTGCCATCAGGGAGCGGGATATGTTCACTGAAGCTTTCTTT.

The chain employs TRBV4-2 and TRBJ1-3; D call uncertain. CDR3 length: 16 amino acids. The V end lost 0 bases, the J end lost 0 bases, and 9 bases lay between the germline ends. CDR1 is LGHNA and CDR2 is YNFKEQ in the germline V gene. CDR3 residues: CASSQDPAGSGNTIYF. The CDR3 DNA reads TGTGCCAGCAGCCAAGATCCCGCCGGCTCTGGAAACACCATATATTTT.

This chain joins TRBV19 and TRBJ2-3; 8 bases are shared with TRBD2. J was trimmed by 5 bases and V by 8 bases; bases with no gene match: 9. This CDR3 comprises 14 residues. The germline CDR1 and CDR2 sequences are LNHDA and SQIVND (reference sequence). CDR3 sequence reads: CASSFSGGRDTQYF. CDR3 bases: TGTGCCAGTTCCTTCAGCGGGGGCAGAGATACGCAGTATTTT.

The chain uses TRBV5-5 and TRBJ2-1; 7 bases are shared with TRBD2. CDR3 size: 16 residues. V trimming: 0 bases; J trimming: 6 bases; junction bases outside the gene matches: 9. Germline values: CDR1 SGHKS, CDR2 YYEKEE (reference sequence). The CDR3 here is CASSLEPRTSLNEQFF. The CDR3 bases are TGTGCCAGCAGCTTGGAACCCCGGACTAGTCTCAATGAGCAGTTCTTC.

The V gene is TRBV10-2, the J gene TRBJ1-5, with 7 bases identical to TRBD1. Germline V CDR1 and CDR2: WSHSY, SAAADI. The CDR3 spans 20 residues. V dropped 0 bases and J dropped 4; count of bases not matched to a gene: 18. CDR3 DNA: TGCGCCAGCAGTGAGTCAACCCTGCTAGGGACAGCACCTTCAAATCAGCCCCAGCATTTT. Its protein product is CASSESTLLGTAPSNQPQHF.

The CDR3 here is CATHGTGYNEQFF. Written as DNA, the CDR3 is TGTGCCACCCACGGGACAGGGTACAATGAGCAGTTCTTC. The chain is built from TRBV19 and TRBJ2-1; 9 nucleotides align to TRBD1. The CDR3 loop spans 13 amino acids. J gave up 4 bases and V 10 bases, and 5 bases lay outside the gene matches. Germline CDR1 reads LNHDA; CDR2 reads SQIVND (reference sequence).

This clone was observed a single time. The chain recombines TRBV5-6 with TRBJ2-7; D gene unclear. The length of the CDR3 is 17 residues. Germline V gives CDR1 SGHDT, CDR2 YYEEEE. Trimming removed 0 bases from V and 0 bases from J, with 16 bases in between. CDR3 sequence reads: CASSLGVADTLSYEQYF. In DNA, the CDR3 is TGTGCCAGCAGCTTGGGAGTAGCTGATACCCTCTCCTACGAGCAGTACTTC.